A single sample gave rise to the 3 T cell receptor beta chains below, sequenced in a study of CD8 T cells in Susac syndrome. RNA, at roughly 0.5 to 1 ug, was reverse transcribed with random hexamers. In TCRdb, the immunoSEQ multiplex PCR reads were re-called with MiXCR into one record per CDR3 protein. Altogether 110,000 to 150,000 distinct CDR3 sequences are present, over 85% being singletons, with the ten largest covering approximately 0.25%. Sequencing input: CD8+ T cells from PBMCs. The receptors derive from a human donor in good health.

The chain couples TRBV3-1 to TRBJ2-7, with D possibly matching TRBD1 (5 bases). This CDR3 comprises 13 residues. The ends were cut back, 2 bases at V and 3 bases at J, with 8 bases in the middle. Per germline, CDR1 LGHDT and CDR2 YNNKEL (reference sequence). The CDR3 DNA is TGTGCCAGCAGCCAACGGACATACTACGAGCAGTACTTC. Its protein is CASSQRTYYEQYF.

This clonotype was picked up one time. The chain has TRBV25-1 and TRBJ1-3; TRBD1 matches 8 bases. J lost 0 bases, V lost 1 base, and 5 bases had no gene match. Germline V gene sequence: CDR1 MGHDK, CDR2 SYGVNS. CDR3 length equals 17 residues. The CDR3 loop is CASSEWWTGLSGNTIYF. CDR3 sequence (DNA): TGTGCCAGCAGTGAATGGTGGACAGGGCTCTCTGGAAACACCATATATTTT.

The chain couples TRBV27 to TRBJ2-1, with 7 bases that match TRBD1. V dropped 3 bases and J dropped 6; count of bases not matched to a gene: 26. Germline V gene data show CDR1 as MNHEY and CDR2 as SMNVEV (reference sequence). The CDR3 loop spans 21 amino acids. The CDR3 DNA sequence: TGTGCCAGCAGTTTCCACCTGCCCGGGACAGTTCTCAAACACTACATCAATGAGCAGTTCTTC. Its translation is CASSFHLPGTVLKHYINEQFF.